The 20 T cell receptor beta chains in this list originate from one sample, sequenced in a study of T cell responses to AZD1222 COVID-19 vaccine. Here immunoSEQ multiplex PCR was the method, and the copy in TCRdb shows in-frame clones only, minus some. The data hold 95,000 to 130,000 clones, with approximately 90% observed a single time. Sequenced here: peripheral blood, sampled 28 days after the second AZD1222 dose. The receptors here all came from an adult who received the AZD1222 COVID-19 vaccine.

The gene calls are TRBV7-9 and TRBJ2-1, with TRBD2 identical over 11 bases. The V gene's germline CDR1 is SEHNR and CDR2 FQNEAQ (reference sequence). The CDR3 extends over 15 amino acids. V lost 7 bases, J lost 9 bases, and 11 bases stayed unmatched. The CDR3 protein is CASKSLAGDVSEQFF. DNA of the CDR3: TGTGCCAGCAAATCACTAGCGGGAGATGTCAGTGAGCAGTTCTTC.

V is TRBV27 and J is TRBJ2-2; D remains unclear. CDR3 length: 14 amino acids. V was pared by 2 bases and J by 4 bases, with 8 bases between. CDR1 and CDR2 from the germline V gene are MNHEY and SMNVEV (reference sequence). The chain's CDR3 is CASSLTAVTGELFF. The CDR3 nucleotides read TGTGCCAGCAGTTTAACGGCGGTCACCGGGGAGCTGTTTTTT.

This rearrangement joins TRBV9 to TRBJ1-3, with unresolved D. The CDR3 length is 16 residues. The germline gives CDR1 SGDLS, CDR2 YYNGEE. The V end was cut by 3 bases, the J end by 0 bases, with 13 bases between. CDR3 sequence reads: CASSGSSADSGNTIYF. The CDR3 region has the DNA TGTGCCAGCAGCGGTAGTTCGGCAGACTCTGGAAACACCATATATTTT.

The chain employs TRBV30 and TRBJ2-3; 7 bases are shared with TRBD2. CDR3 length equals 14 residues. Germline V gene data show CDR1 as GTSNPN and CDR2 as SVGIG (reference sequence). V lost 0 bases, J lost 3 bases, and 3 bases stayed unmatched. In DNA form, the CDR3 reads TGTGCCTGGAGTGTACTAGCGACTACAGATACGCAGTATTTT. Protein: CAWSVLATTDTQYF.

On this clone: Other DNA sequences of this sample code for an identical CDR3. The chain links TRBV29-1 to TRBJ1-5; the D gene is possibly TRBD1 (5 bases). The V gene lost 4 bases and the J gene lost 1 base, with 8 bases spanning the gap. Germline V lookup: CDR1 SQVTM, CDR2 ANQGSEA. The CDR3 spans 13 residues. CDR3 sequence (DNA): TGCAGCGTTGGGGGGGGAAGCAATCAGCCCCAGCATTTT. Encoded protein: CSVGGGSNQPQHF.

This rearrangement joins TRBV6-4 to TRBJ2-3; 12 positions match TRBD2. This CDR3 region has 15 residues. Germline V CDR1 and CDR2: MRHNA, SNTAGT. Trimming cost V 4 bases and J 3 bases; bases outside gene matches: 2. The chain's CDR3 is CASSAGTSGTDTQYF. CDR3 sequence (DNA): TGTGCCAGCAGTGCCGGGACTAGCGGGACAGATACGCAGTATTTT.

This rearrangement joins TRBV5-5 to TRBJ2-1, with D possibly called TRBD1 or TRBD2 (5 bases each). The V and J ends lost 0 bases and 9 bases respectively, with 13 bases between them. CDR3 length: 14 residues. Germline V gene lookup returns CDR1 SGHKS and CDR2 YYEKEE (reference sequence). The CDR3 sequence: CASSLGFPGGEQFF. For the CDR3, the DNA is TGTGCCAGCAGCTTGGGTTTCCCTGGGGGTGAGCAGTTCTTC. The full variable domain, with the rest looked up from reference TRBV5-5 and TRBJ2-1, is DAGVTQSPTHLIKTRGQQVTLRCSPISGHKSVSWYQQVLGQGPQFIFQYYEKEERGRGNFPDRFSARQFPNYSSELNVNALLLGDSALYLCASSLGFPGGEQFFGPGTRLTVL.

V gene TRBV2 combines with J gene TRBJ1-3, with D tentatively TRBD1 (5 bases). The CDR3 is 14 amino acids. Trimming stripped 7 bases from V and 0 bases from J, with 10 bases between. Germline V lookup: CDR1 SNHLY, CDR2 FYNNEI. The CDR3 reads CASKDSYSGNTIYF. CDR3 DNA: TGTGCCAGCAAAGACAGCTACTCTGGAAACACCATATATTTT.

J is TRBJ1-4 and V is TRBV10-3; 9 bases are a match to TRBD1. There are 13 residues in the CDR3. CDR1 is ENHRY and CDR2 is SYGVKD in the germline V gene. V trimming: 11 bases; J trimming: 6 bases; junction bases outside the gene matches: 7. The CDR3 sequence is CAVSRDRDEKLFF. CDR3 in DNA: TGTGCCGTTTCCCGGGACAGGGATGAAAAACTGTTTTTT.

This sequence joins TRBV3-1 (or the pseudogene TRBV3-2) and TRBJ2-3; TRBD2 matches 10 bases. CDR3 length: 19 residues. The germline CDR1 and CDR2 sequences are LGHDT and YNNKEL (reference sequence). The V gene end was trimmed by 4 bases and the J gene end by 5 bases; junction bases not matched to a gene: 18. CDR3 protein: CASSPFLVAGGPQGDTQYF. The CDR3 DNA is TGTGCCAGCAGCCCCTTCTTGGTAGCGGGAGGTCCCCAAGGAGATACGCAGTATTTT.

J is TRBJ1-5 and V is TRBV6-5; D is unresolved. In germline, CDR1 is MNHEY, CDR2 SVGAGI. The CDR3 has 14 amino acids. V was trimmed by 2 bases and J by 1 base, leaving 6 bases between them. This CDR3 reads CASSYLGSNQPQHF. CDR3 nucleotide sequence: TGTGCCAGCAGTTACCTCGGCAGCAATCAGCCCCAGCATTTT.

The genes are TRBV5-5 and TRBJ1-2; the D is unclear. Germline CDR1 is SGHKS and CDR2 is YYEKEE (reference sequence). V lost 0 bases and J lost 4, with 16 bases in between. The CDR3 runs 16 residues. The CDR3 is CASSLAGRPRVYGYTF. The CDR3 coding sequence is TGTGCCAGCAGCTTGGCCGGGCGGCCACGGGTCTATGGCTACACCTTC.

DNA of the CDR3: TGTGCCAGCAGTTCCAGCTCCTACAATGAGCAGTTCTTC. This sequence encodes CASSSSSYNEQFF. V is TRBV6-5 and J is TRBJ2-1; D gene unclear. The germline V and J ends were trimmed by 4 bases and 0 bases, with 4 bases remaining between them. The CDR3 loop spans 13 amino acids. Germline V gene data show CDR1 as MNHEY and CDR2 as SVGAGI.

V is TRBV30 and J is TRBJ1-3; D unresolved. Germline V gene data show CDR1 as GTSNPN and CDR2 as SVGIG (reference sequence). The CDR3 has 13 residues. The germline V and J ends were trimmed by 3 bases and 0 bases, with 6 bases remaining between them. CDR3 sequence (DNA): TGTGCCTGGAGCTTTGGCTCTGGAAACACCATATATTTT. It encodes CAWSFGSGNTIYF.

The chain is built from TRBV5-1 and TRBJ1-6; 7 bases agree with TRBD1. CDR3 length: 15 amino acids. Germline V lookup: CDR1 SGHRS, CDR2 YFSETQ. J gave up 10 bases and V 4 bases, and 11 bases lay outside the gene matches. CDR3 amino acids: CASSQNRGKMSPLHF. CDR3 DNA sequence: TGCGCCAGCAGCCAGAACAGGGGAAAAATGTCACCCCTCCACTTT.

V usage is TRBV7-9 and J usage is TRBJ2-1; D remains ambiguous. V dropped 5 bases and J dropped 9 bases, with 11 bases sitting between them. Germline V CDR1 and CDR2: SEHNR, FQNEAQ (reference sequence). The CDR3 is 12 residues long. In nucleotides, the CDR3 is TGTGCCAGCAGCCCATACAACCTTGAGCAGTTCTTC. Protein sequence: CASSPYNLEQFF.

This clone was found once. This chain connects TRBV4-1 to TRBJ1-6; no definite D call. V dropped 4 bases and J dropped 11 bases, with 15 bases sitting between them. The CDR3 sequence is 14 residues long. Germline V gene data show CDR1 as MGHRA and CDR2 as YSYEKL. The CDR3 here is CASSPDGSVTPLHF. DNA for the CDR3: TGCGCCAGCAGCCCTGACGGCTCAGTGACACCCCTCCACTTT.

This chain connects TRBV28 to TRBJ1-1; a possible D gene is TRBD1 (6 bases). V was pared by 6 bases and J by 6 bases, with 20 bases between. From germline, CDR1 is MDHEN and CDR2 SYDVKM. This CDR3 is 15 amino acids long. CDR3 amino acids: CASSLQGRGNAEAFF. As DNA, the CDR3 is TGTGCCAGCAGCTTACAGGGAAGGGGTAACGCTGAAGCTTTCTTT.

Only one count was recorded for this clone. J is TRBJ2-3 and V is TRBV2, with 12 bases matching TRBD2. Trimming took 5 bases from V and 6 from J; bases not matched to a gene: 9. Per germline, CDR1 SNHLY and CDR2 FYNNEI. This CDR3 is 16 amino acids long. The CDR3 DNA reads TGTGCCAGCAGTACCATAGCTAGCGGGAGGGGTGATACGCAGTATTTT. Its translation is CASSTIASGRGDTQYF. Supplemented by reference TRBV2 and TRBJ2-3, the full variable domain reads EPEVTQTPSHQVTQMGQEVILRCVPISNHLYFYWYRQILGQKVEFLVSFYNNEISEKSEIFDDQFSVERPDGSNFTLKIRSTKLEDSAMYFCASSTIASGRGDTQYFGPGTRLTVL.

The chain has TRBV28 and TRBJ2-3; 7 bases are shared with TRBD2. This CDR3 comprises 15 residues. Germline V gene lookup returns CDR1 MDHEN and CDR2 SYDVKM. J was trimmed by 2 bases and V by 10 bases; bases with no gene match: 12. The CDR3: CATLRLARFTDTQYF. CDR3 sequence (DNA): TGTGCCACCCTAAGACTAGCTCGATTCACAGATACGCAGTATTTT.